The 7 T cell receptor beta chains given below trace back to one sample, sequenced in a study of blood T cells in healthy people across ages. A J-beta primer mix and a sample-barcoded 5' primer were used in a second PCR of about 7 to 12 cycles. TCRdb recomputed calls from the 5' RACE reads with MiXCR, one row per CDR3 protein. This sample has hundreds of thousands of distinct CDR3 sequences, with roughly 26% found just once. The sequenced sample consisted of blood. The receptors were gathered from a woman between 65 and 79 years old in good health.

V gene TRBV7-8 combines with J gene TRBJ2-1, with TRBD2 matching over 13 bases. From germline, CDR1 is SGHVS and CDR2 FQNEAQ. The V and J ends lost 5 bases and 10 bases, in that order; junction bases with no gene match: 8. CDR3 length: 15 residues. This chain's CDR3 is CASSPGLAGSGEQFF. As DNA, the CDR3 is TGTGCCAGCAGCCCGGGACTAGCGGGGTCTGGGGAGCAGTTCTTC. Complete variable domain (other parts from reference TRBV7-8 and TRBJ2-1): GAGVSQSPRYKVAKRGQDVALRCDPISGHVSLFWYQQALGQGPEFLTYFQNEAQLDKSGLPSDRFFAERPEGSVSTLKIQRTQQEDSAVYLCASSPGLAGSGEQFFGPGTRLTVL.

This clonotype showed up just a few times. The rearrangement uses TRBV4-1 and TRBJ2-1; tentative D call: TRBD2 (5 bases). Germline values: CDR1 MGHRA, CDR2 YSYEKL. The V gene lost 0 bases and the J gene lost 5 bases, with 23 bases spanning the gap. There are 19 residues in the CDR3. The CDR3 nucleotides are TGCGCCAGCAGCCAAGAACGTCCCATTCCACGGATGGAGGACAATGAGCAGTTCTTC. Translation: CASSQERPIPRMEDNEQFF.

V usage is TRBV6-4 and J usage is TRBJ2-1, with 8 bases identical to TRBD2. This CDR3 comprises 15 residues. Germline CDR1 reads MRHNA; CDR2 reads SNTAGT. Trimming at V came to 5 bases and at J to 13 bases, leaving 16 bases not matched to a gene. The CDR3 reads CASSPGTSSIGKQFF. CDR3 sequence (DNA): TGTGCCAGCAGTCCCGGGACTAGTTCGATAGGGAAACAGTTCTTC.

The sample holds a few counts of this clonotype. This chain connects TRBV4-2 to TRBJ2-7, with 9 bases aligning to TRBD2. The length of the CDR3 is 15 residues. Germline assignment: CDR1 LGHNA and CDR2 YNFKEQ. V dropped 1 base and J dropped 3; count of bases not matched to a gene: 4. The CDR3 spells CASSQGETSGYEQYF. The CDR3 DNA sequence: TGTGCCAGCAGCCAAGGGGAGACTAGCGGCTACGAGCAGTACTTC.

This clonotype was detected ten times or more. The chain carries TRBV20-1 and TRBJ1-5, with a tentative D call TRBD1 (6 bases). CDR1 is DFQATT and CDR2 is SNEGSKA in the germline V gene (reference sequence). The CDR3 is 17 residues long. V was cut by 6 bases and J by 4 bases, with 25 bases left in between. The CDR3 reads CSAIEQGSLSFNQPQHF. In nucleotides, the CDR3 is TGCAGTGCCATAGAACAGGGAAGTCTATCTTTTAATCAGCCCCAGCATTTT.

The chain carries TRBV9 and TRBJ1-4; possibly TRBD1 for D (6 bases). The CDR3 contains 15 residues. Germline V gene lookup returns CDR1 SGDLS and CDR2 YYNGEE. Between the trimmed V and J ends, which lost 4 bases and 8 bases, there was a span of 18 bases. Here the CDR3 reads CASSTRGGSREKLFF. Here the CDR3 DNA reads TGTGCCAGCAGCACCCGAGGGGGGTCTCGGGAAAAACTGTTTTTT.

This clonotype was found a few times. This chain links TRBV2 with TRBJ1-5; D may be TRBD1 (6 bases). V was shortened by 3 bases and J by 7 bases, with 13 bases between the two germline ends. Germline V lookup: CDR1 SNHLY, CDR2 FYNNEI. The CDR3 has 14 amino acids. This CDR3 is CASSDRGLGQPQHF. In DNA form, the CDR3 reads TGTGCCAGCAGTGATAGGGGGTTGGGGCAGCCCCAGCATTTT.